This T cell receptor beta chain was retrieved from a study of OX40 agonist ivuxolimab in advanced cancers. Overall study context: In three patients, partial responses were observed, one with hepatocellular carcinoma and two with cutaneous melanoma.

Only in-frame clones appear in the TCRdb table, and some are missing; sequencing was by immunoSEQ multiplex PCR. The table has about 43,000 clones, around 94% seen once; the top ten hold 9.5% to 11%. The CDR3 is 13 residues long. Trimming cost V 8 bases and J 6 bases, with 14 bases left between them. Germline loops: CDR1 SGHTA, CDR2 FQGTGA. Blood samples were obtained at baseline, cycle 4 day 1, and cycle 7 day 1. The source of this sequence is an adult with an advanced solid tumor such as melanoma, head and neck, liver or kidney cancer. The rearrangement uses TRBV7-3 and TRBJ1-5; tentatively, D is TRBD1 (6 bases). This material consisted of CD4+ or CD8+ T cells sorted from blood, taken in a trial of the OX40 agonist ivuxolimab. CDR3 amino acids: CASPDRRVQPQHF. CDR3 DNA sequence: TGTGCCAGCCCAGACAGGAGAGTTCAGCCCCAGCATTTT.